The present TCR beta chain was sequenced within a study of OX40 agonist ivuxolimab in advanced cancers. Germline CDR1 SNHLY, CDR2 FYNNEI. The CDR3 is 14 amino acids. Trimming took 4 bases from V and 5 from J, leaving 13 bases between them. Produced via immunoSEQ multiplex PCR; TCRdb's table is partial and in-frame only. The sample includes 80,000 or so clones, around nine tenths seen only once; the top ten take over 0.15%. Material: CD4+ or CD8+ T cells sorted from blood, obtained in a trial of the OX40 agonist ivuxolimab. The TCR comes from an adult with an advanced solid tumor such as melanoma, head and neck, liver or kidney cancer. V and J are TRBV2 and TRBJ2-3; D is possibly TRBD2 (6 bases). The CDR3 DNA sequence: TGTGCCAGCAGTGTTGGTAGCGGCGTAGATACGCAGTATTTT. Its translation: CASSVGSGVDTQYF.